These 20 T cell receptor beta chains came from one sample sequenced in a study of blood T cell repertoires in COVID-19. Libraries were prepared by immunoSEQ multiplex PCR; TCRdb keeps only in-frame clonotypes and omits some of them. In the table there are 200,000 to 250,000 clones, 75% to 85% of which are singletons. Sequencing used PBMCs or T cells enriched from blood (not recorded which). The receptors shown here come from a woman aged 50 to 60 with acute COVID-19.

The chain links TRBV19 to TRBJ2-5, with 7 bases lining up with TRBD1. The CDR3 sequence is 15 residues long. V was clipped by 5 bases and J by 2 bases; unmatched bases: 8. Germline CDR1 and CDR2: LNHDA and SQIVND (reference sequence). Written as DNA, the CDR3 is TGTGCCAGTAGTTACCGGACAGGACAACAAGAGACCCAGTACTTC. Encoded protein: CASSYRTGQQETQYF.

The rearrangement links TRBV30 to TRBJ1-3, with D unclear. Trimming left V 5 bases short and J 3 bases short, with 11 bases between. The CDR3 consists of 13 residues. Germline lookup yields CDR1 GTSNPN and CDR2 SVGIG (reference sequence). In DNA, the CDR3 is TGTGCCTGGCGTTATAATAGTGGAAACACCATATATTTT. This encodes CAWRYNSGNTIYF.

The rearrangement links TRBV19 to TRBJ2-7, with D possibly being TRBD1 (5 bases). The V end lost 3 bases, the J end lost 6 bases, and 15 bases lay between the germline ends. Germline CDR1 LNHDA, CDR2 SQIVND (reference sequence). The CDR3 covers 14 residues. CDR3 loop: CASSIRTPMGEQYF. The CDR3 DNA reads TGTGCCAGTAGTATTCGGACACCGATGGGCGAGCAGTACTTC.

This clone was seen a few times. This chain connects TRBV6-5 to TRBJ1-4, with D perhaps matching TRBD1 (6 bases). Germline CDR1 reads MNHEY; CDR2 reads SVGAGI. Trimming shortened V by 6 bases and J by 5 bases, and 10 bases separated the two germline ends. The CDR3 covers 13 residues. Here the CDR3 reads CASRDSWNEKLFF. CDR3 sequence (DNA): TGTGCCAGCAGGGACAGCTGGAATGAAAAACTGTTTTTT.

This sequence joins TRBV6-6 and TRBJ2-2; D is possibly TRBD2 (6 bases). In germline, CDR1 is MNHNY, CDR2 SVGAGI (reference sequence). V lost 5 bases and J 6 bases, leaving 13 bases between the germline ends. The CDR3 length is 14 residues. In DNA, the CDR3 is TGTGCCAGCAGTGGGGACTCCCGGGCCGGGGAGCTGTTTTTT. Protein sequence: CASSGDSRAGELFF.

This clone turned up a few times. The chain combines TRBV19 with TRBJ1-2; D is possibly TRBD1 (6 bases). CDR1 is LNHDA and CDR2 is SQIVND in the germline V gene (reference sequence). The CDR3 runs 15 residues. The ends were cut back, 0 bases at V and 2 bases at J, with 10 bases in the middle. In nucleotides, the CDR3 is TGTGCCAGTAGTATAGAACAGGGTCGGAACTATGGCTACACCTTC. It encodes CASSIEQGRNYGYTF.

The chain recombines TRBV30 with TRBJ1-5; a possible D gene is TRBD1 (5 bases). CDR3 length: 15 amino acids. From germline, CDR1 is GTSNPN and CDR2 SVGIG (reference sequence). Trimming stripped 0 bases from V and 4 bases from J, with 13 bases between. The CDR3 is CAWSVLGSGNQPQHF. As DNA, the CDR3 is TGTGCCTGGAGTGTACTTGGATCAGGGAATCAGCCCCAGCATTTT.

CDR3 loop: CASSPSGRVDGYTF. DNA of the CDR3: TGTGCCAGCAGCCCTTCGGGGAGGGTGGATGGCTACACCTTC. The chain employs TRBV7-9 and TRBJ1-2; D is uncertain. Trimming shortened V by 5 bases and J by 6 bases, and 16 bases separated the two germline ends. The CDR3 consists of 14 residues. Germline CDR1 SEHNR, CDR2 FQNEAQ (reference sequence).

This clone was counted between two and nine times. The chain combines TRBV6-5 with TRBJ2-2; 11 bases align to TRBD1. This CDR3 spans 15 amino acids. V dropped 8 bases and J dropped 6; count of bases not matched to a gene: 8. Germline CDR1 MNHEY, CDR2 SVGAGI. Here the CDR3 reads CASETGQGAPGELFF. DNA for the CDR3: TGTGCCAGCGAGACCGGACAGGGGGCCCCCGGGGAGCTGTTTTTT.

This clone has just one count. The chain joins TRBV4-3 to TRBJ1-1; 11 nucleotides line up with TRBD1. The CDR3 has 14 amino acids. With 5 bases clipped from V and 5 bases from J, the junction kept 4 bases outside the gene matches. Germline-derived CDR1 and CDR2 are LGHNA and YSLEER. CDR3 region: CASSGTGGRTEAFF. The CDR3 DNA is TGCGCCAGCAGCGGGACAGGGGGGAGGACTGAAGCTTTCTTT.

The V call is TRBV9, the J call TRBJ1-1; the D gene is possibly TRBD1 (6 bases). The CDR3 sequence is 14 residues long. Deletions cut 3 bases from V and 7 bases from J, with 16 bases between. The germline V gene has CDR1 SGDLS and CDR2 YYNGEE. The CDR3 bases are TGTGCCAGCAGCGCCCGGACAGTATCGGGTGAAGCTTTCTTT. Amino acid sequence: CASSARTVSGEAFF. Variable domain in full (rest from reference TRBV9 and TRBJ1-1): DSGVTQTPKHLITATGQRVTLRCSPRSGDLSVYWYQQSLDQGLQFLIQYYNGEERAKGNILERFSAQQFPDLHSELNLSSLELGDSALYFCASSARTVSGEAFFGQGTRLTVV.

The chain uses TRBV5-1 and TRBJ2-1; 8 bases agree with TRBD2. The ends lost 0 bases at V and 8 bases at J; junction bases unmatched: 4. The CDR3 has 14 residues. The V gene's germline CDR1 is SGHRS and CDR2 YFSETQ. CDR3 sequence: CASSLAGGLDEQFF. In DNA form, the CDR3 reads TGCGCCAGCAGCTTGGCGGGGGGGCTAGATGAGCAGTTCTTC.

CDR3 nucleotides: TGTGCCAGCAGCCCATGGACAGGGGACCTAAACTACGAGCAGTACTTC. Its protein product is CASSPWTGDLNYEQYF. This chain joins TRBV9 and TRBJ2-7; 9 bases are shared with TRBD1. Per the germline V gene, CDR1 is SGDLS and CDR2 is YYNGEE. Trimming cost V 4 bases and J 3 bases; bases outside gene matches: 11. This CDR3 is built from 16 residues.

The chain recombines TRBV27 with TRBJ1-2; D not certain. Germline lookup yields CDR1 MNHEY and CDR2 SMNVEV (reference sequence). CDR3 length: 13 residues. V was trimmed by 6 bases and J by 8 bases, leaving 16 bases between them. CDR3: CASSKNSLPGYTF. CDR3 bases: TGTGCCAGCAGCAAAAATTCCCTACCAGGCTACACCTTC.

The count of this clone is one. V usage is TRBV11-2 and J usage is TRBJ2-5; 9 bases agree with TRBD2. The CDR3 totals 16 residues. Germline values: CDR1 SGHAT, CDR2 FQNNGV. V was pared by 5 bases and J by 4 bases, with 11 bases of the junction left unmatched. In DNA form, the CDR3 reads TGTGCCAGCAGCCCCCTCTCGGCGGGGGGGCTAGAGACCCAGTACTTC. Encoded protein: CASSPLSAGGLETQYF.

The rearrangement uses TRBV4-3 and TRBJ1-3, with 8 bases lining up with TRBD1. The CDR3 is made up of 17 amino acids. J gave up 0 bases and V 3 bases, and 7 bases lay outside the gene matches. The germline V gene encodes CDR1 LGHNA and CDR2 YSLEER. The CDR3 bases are TGCGCCAGCAGCCAGGGGGACAGGTCGATCTCTGGAAACACCATATATTTT. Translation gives CASSQGDRSISGNTIYF.

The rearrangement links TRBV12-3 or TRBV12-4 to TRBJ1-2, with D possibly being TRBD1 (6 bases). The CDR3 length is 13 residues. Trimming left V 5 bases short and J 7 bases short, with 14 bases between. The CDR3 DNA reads TGTGCCAGCAGTCCGTACAGGGATGGTGGCTACACCTTC. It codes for CASSPYRDGGYTF.

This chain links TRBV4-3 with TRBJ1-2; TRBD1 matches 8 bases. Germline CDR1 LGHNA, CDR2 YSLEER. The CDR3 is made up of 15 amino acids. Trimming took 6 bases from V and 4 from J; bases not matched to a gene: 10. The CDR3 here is CASSQSTGTGYGYTF. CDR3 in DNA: TGCGCCAGCAGTCAATCCACAGGGACAGGCTATGGCTACACCTTC.

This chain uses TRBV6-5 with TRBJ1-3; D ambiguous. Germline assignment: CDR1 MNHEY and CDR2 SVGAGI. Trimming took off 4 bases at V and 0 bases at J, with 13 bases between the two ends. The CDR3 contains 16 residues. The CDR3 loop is CASSSRPVLSGNTIYF. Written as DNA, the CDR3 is TGTGCCAGCAGTTCCCGTCCGGTCCTCTCTGGAAACACCATATATTTT.

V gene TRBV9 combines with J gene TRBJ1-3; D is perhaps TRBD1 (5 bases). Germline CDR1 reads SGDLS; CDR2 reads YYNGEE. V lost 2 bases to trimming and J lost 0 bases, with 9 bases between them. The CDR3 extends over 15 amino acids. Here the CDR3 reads CASSVGHRSGNTIYF. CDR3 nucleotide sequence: TGTGCCAGCAGCGTCGGACACCGCTCTGGAAACACCATATATTTT.